The next 32 T cell receptor beta chains were all read from a single sample in a study of T cells after yellow fever vaccination. Each CDR3 protein is one row after TCRdb ran MiXCR on the 5' RACE reads. The data contain 250,000 to 350,000 distinct CDR3 sequences, 6.8% of them singletons. The sample here was PBMCs, taken roughly 47 days after the first yellow fever vaccination. These receptors all come from a young man who received the YFV17D yellow fever vaccine.

This clonotype was counted between two and nine times. V gene TRBV5-1 combines with J gene TRBJ2-6; possible D gene TRBD1, 6 bases. V was shortened by 0 bases and J by 0 bases, with 22 bases between the two germline ends. The CDR3 sequence is 21 residues long. Germline V CDR1 and CDR2: SGHRS, YFSETQ. This chain's CDR3 is CASSLAPGRILDSSGANVLTF. The CDR3 DNA reads as TGCGCCAGCAGCTTGGCCCCTGGACGAATTTTGGACAGCTCTGGGGCCAACGTCCTGACTTTC.

This clonotype has a handful of counts. This chain uses TRBV13 with TRBJ1-3, with 8 bases identical to TRBD1. The length of the CDR3 is 14 residues. Germline CDR1 reads PRHDT; CDR2 reads FYEKMQ (reference sequence). The J segment lost 1 base and the V segment lost 5 bases, leaving 1 base of the junction unmatched. The CDR3 DNA is TGTGCCAGCAGCGACAGGGGATCTGGAAACACCATATATTTT. The encoded protein is CASSDRGSGNTIYF.

The chain uses TRBV7-2 and TRBJ2-6, with TRBD1 matching 8 bases. Losses at the gene ends were 5 bases for V and 4 bases for J; bases not matched to a gene: 4. The CDR3 is 15 amino acids. Germline CDR1 reads SGHTA; CDR2 reads FQGNSA. The CDR3 sequence: CASSRQGAGANVLTF. The CDR3, as DNA: TGTGCCAGCAGCCGTCAGGGGGCAGGGGCCAACGTCCTGACTTTC.

This clonotype appeared a few times. The CDR3 nucleotides are TGTGCCACCAGCAGGGACATCACAGATACGCAGTATTTT. Amino acids: CATSRDITDTQYF. V and J are TRBV15 and TRBJ2-3, with D perhaps TRBD1 (5 bases). With 3 bases removed from V and 2 bases from J, the gap between germline ends came to 6 bases. Per the germline V gene, CDR1 is LNHNV and CDR2 is YYDKDF (reference sequence). The CDR3 totals 13 residues.

This clonotype has a count of ten or more. The V and J genes are TRBV3-1 and TRBJ2-5; 9 nucleotides agree with TRBD2. Germline V gene sequence: CDR1 LGHDT, CDR2 YNNKEL (reference sequence). There are 19 residues in the CDR3. Trimming removed 4 bases from V and 7 bases from J; junction bases left unmatched: 22. CDR3 protein: CASSRVIASGDYNWGTQYF. For the CDR3, the DNA is TGTGCCAGCAGCCGCGTTATTGCTAGCGGGGATTACAACTGGGGGACCCAGTACTTC.

This clonotype appeared a few times. V is TRBV6-5 and J is TRBJ2-1, with 15 bases matching TRBD2. J lost 4 bases, V lost 4 bases, and 11 bases had no gene match. CDR1 is MNHEY, CDR2 SVGAGI, per germline. This CDR3 has 19 amino acids. This CDR3 reads CASSSPGLAGGYGYNEQFF. DNA for the CDR3: TGTGCCAGCAGTTCCCCGGGACTAGCGGGGGGTTATGGGTACAATGAGCAGTTCTTC.

This clonotype was counted only a few times. The chain recombines TRBV11-1 with TRBJ1-4; 7 positions match TRBD1. In germline, CDR1 is SGHAT, CDR2 FQDESV (reference sequence). The CDR3 runs to 19 residues. V was clipped by 2 bases and J by 7 bases; unmatched bases: 19. In DNA form, the CDR3 reads TGTGCCAGCAGCTTATTGGGTTCCCCTCGTGTACAGGGGAGTGAAAAACTGTTTTTT. Protein: CASSLLGSPRVQGSEKLFF.

This clonotype was detected many times. The chain recombines TRBV12-3 or TRBV12-4 with TRBJ2-1; no definite D call. Trimming left V 2 bases short and J 5 bases short, with 13 bases between. The CDR3 runs 15 residues. The CDR3 spells CASSLRLGRHNEQFF. CDR3 nucleotide sequence: TGTGCCAGCAGTTTAAGGCTAGGGCGGCACAATGAGCAGTTCTTC.

This clonotype appeared many times. The V gene is TRBV6-1, the J gene TRBJ1-2; the D gene is possibly TRBD1 (6 bases). Trimming took off 3 bases at V and 1 base at J, with 15 bases between the two ends. The CDR3 has 16 residues. Germline-derived CDR1 and CDR2 are MNHNS and SASEGT. CDR3 sequence: CASSDGGEGGNYGYTF. The CDR3 bases are TGTGCCAGCAGTGACGGAGGGGAAGGGGGTAACTATGGCTACACCTTC.

This clonotype has only one observation. A much larger clone is a single base away; this may be a read error. The CDR3 is CASSQGVGPLRNEQFF. The CDR3 DNA reads as TGTGCCAGCAGTCAAGGGGTGGGACCCCTTAGGAATGAGCAGTTCTTC. V gene TRBV2 combines with J gene TRBJ2-1, with D possibly called TRBD1 or TRBD2 (5 bases each). Trimming removed 5 bases at V and 7 bases at J, with 21 bases between. The CDR3 totals 16 residues. Looked up from germline, CDR1 is SNHLY and CDR2 is FYNNEI.

This clonotype was observed a few times. The chain is built from TRBV5-1 and TRBJ2-3, with TRBD1 identical over 7 bases. The CDR3 sequence is 14 residues long. Germline V gene data show CDR1 as SGHRS and CDR2 as YFSETQ. Germline trimming cut 2 bases from V and 6 bases from J; bases unmatched to any gene: 6. The CDR3 loop reads CASSFQTGRDTQYF. As DNA, the CDR3 is TGCGCCAGCAGCTTCCAGACAGGGCGGGATACGCAGTATTTT.

This clonotype was found a few times. V gene TRBV11-2 combines with J gene TRBJ1-5; D gene uncertain. V dropped 1 base and J dropped 0 bases, with 4 bases sitting between them. Germline values: CDR1 SGHAT, CDR2 FQNNGV. This CDR3 spans 14 amino acids. In nucleotides, the CDR3 is TGTGCCAGCAGCTTAGCCCATAGCAATCAGCCCCAGCATTTT. This sequence encodes CASSLAHSNQPQHF.

This clonotype came up many times. V and J are TRBV7-8 and TRBJ2-3; D is ambiguous. This CDR3 has 13 amino acids. The V gene's germline CDR1 is SGHVS and CDR2 FQNEAQ. Trimming stripped 1 base from V and 6 bases from J, with 8 bases between. CDR3 sequence: CASSLGPPDTQYF. CDR3 in DNA: TGTGCCAGCAGCTTAGGTCCGCCGGATACGCAGTATTTT. Variable domain in full (rest from reference TRBV7-8 and TRBJ2-3): GAGVSQSPRYKVAKRGQDVALRCDPISGHVSLFWYQQALGQGPEFLTYFQNEAQLDKSGLPSDRFFAERPEGSVSTLKIQRTQQEDSAVYLCASSLGPPDTQYFGPGTRLTVL.

This clonotype was counted ten times or more. The J gene is TRBJ2-3, the V gene TRBV15, with 9 bases lining up with TRBD2. Germline V gene lookup returns CDR1 LNHNV and CDR2 YYDKDF (reference sequence). Trimming at V came to 0 bases and at J to 1 base, leaving 2 bases not matched to a gene. The CDR3 has 16 residues. Here the CDR3 reads CATSRDQRGGTDTQYF. As DNA, the CDR3 is TGTGCCACCAGCAGAGACCAGCGGGGGGGCACAGATACGCAGTATTTT.

The J gene is TRBJ1-1, the V gene TRBV5-1, with 11 bases aligning to TRBD1. Unmatched junction bases numbered 6, after V lost 2 bases and J lost 6 bases. Germline V gene sequence: CDR1 SGHRS, CDR2 YFSETQ. This CDR3 has 15 amino acids. CDR3 protein: CASSFVDRGHAEAFF. DNA of the CDR3: TGCGCCAGCAGCTTTGTGGACAGGGGGCACGCTGAAGCTTTCTTT.

This chain uses TRBV18 with TRBJ1-1, with D unclear. CDR3 length: 14 residues. Trimming stripped 2 bases from V and 1 base from J, with 8 bases between. Germline V gene data show CDR1 as KGHSH and CDR2 as LQKENI. CDR3 residues: CASSPNGGNTEAFF. CDR3 in DNA: TGTGCCAGCTCACCAAACGGTGGGAACACTGAAGCTTTCTTT.

This clonotype came up many times. The rearrangement uses TRBV6-2 or TRBV6-3 and TRBJ2-5; the match to TRBD1 covers 8 bases. With 2 bases clipped from V and 5 bases from J, the junction kept 7 bases outside the gene matches. Per the germline V gene, CDR1 is MNHEY and CDR2 is SVGEGT. The CDR3 has 15 residues. The CDR3 DNA reads as TGTGCCAGCAGTTACAGCGTCAGGGGGCCGGAGACCCAGTACTTC. Protein product: CASSYSVRGPETQYF.

The chain uses TRBV28 and TRBJ2-3; the D is unclear. CDR3 length: 12 residues. The V end lost 8 bases, the J end lost 1 base, and 7 bases lay between the germline ends. Germline V gene sequence: CDR1 MDHEN, CDR2 SYDVKM. The CDR3 region has the DNA TGTGCCAGCCAGACCGGCACAGATACGCAGTATTTT. It specifies CASQTGTDTQYF. Full variable domain (rest looked up from reference TRBV28 and TRBJ2-3): DVKVTQSSRYLVKRTGEKVFLECVQDMDHENMFWYRQDPGLGLRLIYFSYDVKMKEKGDIPEGYSVSREKKERFSLILESASTNQTSMYLCASQTGTDTQYFGPGTRLTVL.

The chain employs TRBV6-1 and TRBJ2-1; TRBD2 might be the D (5 bases). The germline V and J ends were trimmed by 6 bases and 5 bases, with 11 bases remaining between them. The germline CDR1 and CDR2 sequences are MNHNS and SASEGT. This CDR3 has 13 residues. This chain's CDR3 is CASSGLNNNEQFF. CDR3 bases: TGTGCCAGCAGCGGACTCAACAACAATGAGCAGTTCTTC.

This clonotype has more than one count but fewer than ten. This sequence joins TRBV19 and TRBJ2-3; D call uncertain. The CDR3 covers 13 residues. Germline V CDR1 and CDR2: LNHDA, SQIVND (reference sequence). The V end was cut by 5 bases, the J end by 5 bases, with 11 bases between. The CDR3 DNA sequence: TGTGCCAGTAGTGCGCGGAAAGGAGATACGCAGTATTTT. Its translation: CASSARKGDTQYF.

The V call is TRBV6-2 or TRBV6-3, the J call TRBJ2-7; possibly TRBD1 for D (5 bases). V shed 5 bases and J shed 2 bases, with 16 bases lying between them. CDR1 and CDR2 from the germline V gene are MNHEY and SVGEGT. The CDR3 covers 15 residues. The chain's CDR3 is CASSDPGNPPYEQYV. The CDR3 DNA is TGTGCCAGCAGTGACCCAGGGAATCCCCCCTACGAGCAGTACGTC.

This clonotype has a handful of counts. V is TRBV7-9 and J is TRBJ1-1; no firm D call. The CDR3 has 14 residues. Germline assignment: CDR1 SEHNR and CDR2 FQNEAQ (reference sequence). Trimming stripped 8 bases from V and 4 bases from J, with 17 bases between. CDR3 DNA: TGTGCCAGCCGCGTTCTGCCGAGTGGCACTGAAGCTTTCTTT. Its translation is CASRVLPSGTEAFF.

The sample holds many counts of this clonotype. The rearrangement uses TRBV10-3 and TRBJ2-1; TRBD2 matches at 7 bases. This CDR3 is 17 amino acids long. V gave up 3 bases and J gave up 6 bases; unmatched junction bases: 14. CDR1 is ENHRY and CDR2 is SYGVKD in the germline V gene. Here the CDR3 DNA reads TGTGCCATCAGTGATTCGGAGCGGGGAGTGCGGGGCAATGAGCAGTTCTTC. Translated, it gives CAISDSERGVRGNEQFF.

The gene calls are TRBV6-5 and TRBJ2-7; D not certain. The CDR3 extends over 14 amino acids. V was cut by 2 bases and J by 0 bases, with 8 bases left in between. Germline values: CDR1 MNHEY, CDR2 SVGAGI. The CDR3 DNA follows: TGTGCCAGCAGTTACGGCCAATACTCCTACGAGCAGTACGTC. It encodes CASSYGQYSYEQYV.

This clonotype has just a few counts. The chain carries TRBV5-1 and TRBJ1-5; D might be TRBD1 (5 bases). V was cut by 0 bases and J by 6 bases, with 10 bases left in between. The CDR3 has 14 amino acids. Germline CDR1 SGHRS, CDR2 YFSETQ. The CDR3 reads CASSLATGTQPQHF. CDR3 DNA sequence: TGCGCCAGCAGCTTGGCCACGGGGACTCAGCCCCAGCATTTT.

The chain uses TRBV7-2 and TRBJ2-3; D remains ambiguous. The CDR3 runs to 12 residues. CDR1 is SGHTA and CDR2 is FQGNSA in the germline V gene. Trimming stripped 5 bases from V and 6 bases from J, with 9 bases between. CDR3 sequence: CASSPSWDTQYF. For the CDR3, the DNA is TGTGCCAGCAGCCCCTCATGGGATACGCAGTATTTT.

This chain links TRBV9 with TRBJ2-2; 10 bases line up with TRBD2. Trimming took 1 base from V and 6 from J; bases not matched to a gene: 6. The CDR3 runs 16 residues. Germline V CDR1 and CDR2: SGDLS, YYNGEE. In DNA, the CDR3 is TGTGCCAGCAGCGTATTGGCTAGCGGGGGACCCGGGGAGCTGTTTTTT. This translates into CASSVLASGGPGELFF.

The genes are TRBV7-2 and TRBJ1-5, with D possibly TRBD1 on 5 matching bases. Per germline, CDR1 SGHTA and CDR2 FQGNSA. The CDR3 is 16 amino acids. V was trimmed by 4 bases and J by 3 bases, leaving 16 bases between them. As DNA, the CDR3 is TGTGCCAGCAGCTCCTTTACCGGGACCATCAATCAGCCCCAGCATTTT. Encoded protein: CASSSFTGTINQPQHF.

This clonotype was picked up a small number of times. V gene TRBV12-3 or TRBV12-4 combines with J gene TRBJ2-2; D remains ambiguous. Trimming removed 7 bases from V and 0 bases from J, with 9 bases in between. The CDR3 length is 14 residues. The CDR3 loop reads CASTLGPNTGELFF. For the CDR3, the DNA is TGTGCCAGCACCCTGGGCCCGAACACCGGGGAGCTGTTTTTT.

Many counts were recorded for this clonotype. The J gene is TRBJ1-2, the V gene TRBV11-1, with TRBD1 identical over 7 bases. Germline V gene lookup returns CDR1 SGHAT and CDR2 FQDESV (reference sequence). V lost 5 bases, J lost 6 bases, and 3 bases stayed unmatched. The CDR3 has 12 amino acids. The CDR3 nucleotides are TGTGCCAGCAGCGGGCAGGGGGATGGCTACACCTTC. Translating gives CASSGQGDGYTF.

The chain combines TRBV6-2 or TRBV6-3 with TRBJ2-1; TRBD1 agrees at 8 bases. The germline gives CDR1 MNHEY, CDR2 SVGEGT. With V trimmed by 5 bases and J by 5 bases, 11 bases remained unmatched. The CDR3 is 16 amino acids. This CDR3 is CASSKATGEFNNEQFF. The CDR3 DNA follows: TGTGCCAGCAGTAAGGCGACAGGGGAGTTTAACAATGAGCAGTTCTTC.

This clonotype was counted a single time. A read error may explain this, as a much larger clone is one base away. The chain uses TRBV7-9 and TRBJ2-5; 9 nucleotides align to TRBD1. Trimming cost V 5 bases and J 3 bases; bases outside gene matches: 4. This CDR3 spans 14 amino acids. Germline loops: CDR1 SEHNR, CDR2 FQNEAQ (reference sequence). The CDR3 nucleotides are TGTGCCAGCAGCGTAGGACAGGGGAAAGAGACCCAGTACTTC. Translation gives CASSVGQGKETQYF.